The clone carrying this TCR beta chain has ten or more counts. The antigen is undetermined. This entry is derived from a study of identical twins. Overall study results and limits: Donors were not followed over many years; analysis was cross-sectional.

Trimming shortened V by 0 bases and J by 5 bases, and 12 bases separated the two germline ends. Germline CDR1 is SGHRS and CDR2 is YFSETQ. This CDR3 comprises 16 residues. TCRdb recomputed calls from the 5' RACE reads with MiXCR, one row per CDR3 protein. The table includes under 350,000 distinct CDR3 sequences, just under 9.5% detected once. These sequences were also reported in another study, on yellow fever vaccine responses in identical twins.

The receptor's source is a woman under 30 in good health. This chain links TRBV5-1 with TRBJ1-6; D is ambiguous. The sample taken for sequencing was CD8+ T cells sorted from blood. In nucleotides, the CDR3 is TGCGCCAGCAGCTTGGATGTGGGCTTGGATAATTCACCCCTCCACTTT. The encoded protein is CASSLDVGLDNSPLHF.